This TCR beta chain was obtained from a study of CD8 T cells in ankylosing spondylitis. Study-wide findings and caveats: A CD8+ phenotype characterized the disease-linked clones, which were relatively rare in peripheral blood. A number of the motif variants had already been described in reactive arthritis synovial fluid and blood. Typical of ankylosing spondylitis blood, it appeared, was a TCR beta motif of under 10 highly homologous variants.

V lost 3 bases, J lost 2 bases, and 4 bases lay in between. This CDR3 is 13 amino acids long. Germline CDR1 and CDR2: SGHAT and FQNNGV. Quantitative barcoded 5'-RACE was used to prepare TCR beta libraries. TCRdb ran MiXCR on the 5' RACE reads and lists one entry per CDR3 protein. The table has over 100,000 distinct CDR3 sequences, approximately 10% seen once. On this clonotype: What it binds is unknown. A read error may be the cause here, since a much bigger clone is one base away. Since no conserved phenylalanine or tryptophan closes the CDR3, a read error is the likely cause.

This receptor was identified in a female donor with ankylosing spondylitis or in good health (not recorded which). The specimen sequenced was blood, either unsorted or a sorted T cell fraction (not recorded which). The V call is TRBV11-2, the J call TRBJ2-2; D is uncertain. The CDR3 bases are TGTGCCAGCAGCTTCACTAACACCGGGGAGCTGTTTTCT. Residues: CASSFTNTGELFS.